This T cell receptor beta chain was observed in a study of cytomegalovirus exposure and HLA in healthy donors. It was with 60 Vbeta and 13 Jbeta primers that the PCR ran. TCRdb keeps only in-frame clones here, not all; method: immunoSEQ multiplex PCR. The sample contains under 250,000 clones, roughly four fifths of which appear only once. The CDR3 is 19 residues long. J was trimmed by 3 bases and V by 4 bases; bases with no gene match: 12. Per germline, CDR1 SGHNT and CDR2 YYREEE (reference sequence). The sequencing input was PBMCs. The receptor comes from a man younger than 45 in good health and CMV-seronegative. The chain links TRBV5-4 to TRBJ2-3; the match to TRBD2 covers 15 bases. The CDR3: CASSHGLAGGRGETDTQYF. The DNA of the CDR3 is TGTGCCAGCAGCCACGGACTAGCGGGAGGGCGGGGGGAGACAGATACGCAGTATTTT. Based on the CDR3 plus reference TRBV5-4 and TRBJ2-3, the full variable domain is ETGVTQSPTHLIKTRGQQVTLRCSSQSGHNTVSWYQQALGQGPQFIFQYYREEENGRGNFPPRFSGLQFPNYSSELNVNALELDDSALYLCASSHGLAGGRGETDTQYFGPGTRLTVL.